This is a list of T cell receptor beta chains from one sample in a study of shared clonotypes between healthy human individuals. The method was immunoSEQ multiplex PCR; TCRdb's version includes in-frame clones alone and lacks a portion of them. The table lists about 380,000 clones, 96% of them singletons. The sample was memory CD8+ T cells sorted from blood. Receptors originate from a man aged 25-45 years in good health. Both conserved end residues are part of each CDR3.

v_gene,CDR3aa
TRBV10-3,CAISDSGRVYNEQFF
TRBV29-1,CSVDGLLRGNGYTF
TRBV7-9,CASSLGSGSYNEQFF
TRBV19,CASSISRVDEQYF
TRBV7-9,CASSLETGYNTEAFF
TRBV6-1,CASRLGLSNSYEQYF
TRBV29-1,CSVRPDPDTQYF
TRBV10-2,CASSVYTPFSYEQYF
TRBV5-6,CASSWRGRNYEQYF
TRBV6-6,CASRTQGETQYF
TRBV4-1,CASSQDSGRYGHTF
TRBV5-6,CASSWHRGRADTQYF
TRBV18,CASSQKGQGATEAFF
TRBV6-1,CASSVYSSYEQYF
TRBV30,CAWSLKQGYTQYF
TRBV28,CASSRGWVGELFF
TRBV19,CASSIRIQGPNQPQHF
TRBV5-1,CASSLRGAGYNEQFF
TRBV9,CASSAKLAGDQNIQYF
TRBV7-2,CASSAIQETQYF
TRBV28,CASRLAGTGGTGELFF
TRBV7-2,CASSSGTGGYEQYF
TRBV2,CASSGWTGALGYTF
TRBV28,CASRQAGGPKTQYF
TRBV27,CASSLSSQADTQYF
TRBV30,CASGTGRGIGNQPQHF
TRBV4-1,CASSQEELAGVEQFF
TRBV7-9,CASSLALTNTEAFF
TRBV28,CASMGFRDLSYEQYF
TRBV7-7,CASSLWAGATGELFF
TRBV21-1,CASSSDGATNEKLFF
TRBV9,CASSVLEGVFTGELFF
TRBV7-2,CASSSGLAGYNEQFF
TRBV18,CASSQGSNQPQHF
TRBV4-2,CASSLTSQETQYF
TRBV28,CASSFSGGSYEQYF